Included here is one T cell receptor beta chain sequence, with context. Germline values: CDR1 LNHDA, CDR2 SQIVND (reference sequence). This CDR3 spans 17 amino acids. V trimming: 3 bases; J trimming: 2 bases; junction bases outside the gene matches: 12. This entry comes from a study of control samples from healthy donors and cancer patients. Repertoires were generated with immunoSEQ multiplex PCR, while TCRdb's copy carries only in-frame clones and drops some. This sample has about 90,000 clones, with approximately 90% found just once. V and J are TRBV19 and TRBJ1-1, with 7 bases identical to TRBD1. This sequence originates from a woman under 30 in good health. The sequenced sample consisted of blood. The CDR3 spells CASSIISLSGGNTEAFF. Written as DNA, the CDR3 is TGTGCCAGTAGTATTATCTCTTTGTCAGGGGGTAACACTGAAGCTTTCTTT.